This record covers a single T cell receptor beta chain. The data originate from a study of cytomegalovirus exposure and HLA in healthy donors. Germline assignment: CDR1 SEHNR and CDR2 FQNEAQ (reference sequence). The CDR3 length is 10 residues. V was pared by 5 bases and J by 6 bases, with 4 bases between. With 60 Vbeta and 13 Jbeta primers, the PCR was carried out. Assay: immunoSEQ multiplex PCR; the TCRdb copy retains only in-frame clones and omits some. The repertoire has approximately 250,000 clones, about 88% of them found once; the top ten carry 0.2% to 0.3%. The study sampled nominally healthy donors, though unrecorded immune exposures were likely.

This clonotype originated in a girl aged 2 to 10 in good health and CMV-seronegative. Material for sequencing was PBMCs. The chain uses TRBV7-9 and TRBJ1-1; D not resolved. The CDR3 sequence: CASSPPEAFF. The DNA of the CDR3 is TGTGCCAGCAGCCCTCCTGAAGCTTTCTTT.